This is a list of T cell receptor beta chains from one sample in a study of vaccination effects on CD4 cells after COVID-19. Their recognized antigens are unknown. The table came from immunoSEQ multiplex PCR; TCRdb's copy has only in-frame clones and leaves some out. This repertoire shows 30,000 or so clones, 74% found once; its top ten account for approximately 15%. The sample here was CD4+ T cells from PBMCs cultured without peptide, taken after COVID-19 vaccination. The receptors were gathered from a human donor who received a COVID-19 vaccine. CDR3s include the opening cysteine and the closing phenylalanine or tryptophan. The D gene is left open where the match is weak. Where a row states a size, it is once, few, many or the class of an expanded clone; other rows omit it.

>TRBJ2-1|-|TRBV7-2|-
TGTGCCAGCAGCTTAGGCGGGGTGAATGAGCAGTTCTTC
CASSLGGVNEQFF
>TRBJ1-1|-|TRBV3-1/TRBV3-2|-
TGTGCCAGCAGCCGAGCAACAGGGAACACTGAAGCTTTCTTT
CASSRATGNTEAFF
>TRBJ1-1|-|TRBV30|-
TGTGCCTGGAGTGTACCCGGGACACAGGCTTTCTTT
CAWSVPGTQAFF
>TRBJ1-2|once|TRBV30|TRBD1
TGTGCCTGGGAAACAGGGGGCCGTGGCTACACCTTC
CAWETGGRGYTF
>TRBJ2-2|-|TRBV5-4|-
TGTGCCAGCAGCTTGTCCGGGGTCCAGACCGGGGAGCTGTTTTTT
CASSLSGVQTGELFF
>TRBJ1-2|-|TRBV30|TRBD1
TGTGCCTGGAGTGCGGGACAGGGATGGGGTGGCTACACCTTC
CAWSAGQGWGGYTF
>TRBJ1-6|-|TRBV7-8|-
TGTGCCAGCAGCTTAGCGCGGCGGGATAGATATAATTCACCCCTCCACTTT
CASSLARRDRYNSPLHF
>TRBJ2-3|-|TRBV5-1|TRBD2
TGCGCCAGCAGCTTGATCGGGGCTAGCGGGAGCAGTAGCACAGATACGCAGTATTTT
CASSLIGASGSSSTDTQYF
>TRBJ1-1|-|TRBV10-2|TRBD1
TGCGCCAGCAGTCTCCGACAGGGAACGAACACTGAAGCTTTCTTT
CASSLRQGTNTEAFF
>TRBJ1-5|-|TRBV3-1/TRBV3-2|TRBD1
TGTGCCAGCAGCCACCCCCGGGACAGGGGGCCCGTGGGCAATCAGCCCCAGCATTTT
CASSHPRDRGPVGNQPQHF
>TRBJ2-2|-|TRBV10-3|-
TGTGCCTCGGAGGAGCGGAGAACCGGGGAGCTGTTTTTT
CASEERRTGELFF
>TRBJ2-7|-|TRBV28|TRBD2
TGTGCCAGCACCCCGGGGGGACCCACCTACGAGCAGTACTTC
CASTPGGPTYEQYF
>TRBJ2-3|-|TRBV19|TRBD1
TGTGCCAGTAAAACAGGGGGCAGGGGAGATACGCAGTATTTT
CASKTGGRGDTQYF
>TRBJ1-2|-|TRBV5-4|TRBD1
TGTGCCAGCAGCTCGCAGGGGGTTAGTGGCTACACCTTC
CASSSQGVSGYTF
>TRBJ1-4|-|TRBV18|-
TGTGCCAGCTCACCGCGTAGCACGGGGGGTGAAAAACTGTTTTTT
CASSPRSTGGEKLFF
>TRBJ2-1|-|TRBV6-5|-
TGTGCCAGCAGTTACTCATCTTCGACAGATAGTCGGTTCTTC
CASSYSSSTDSRFF
>TRBJ2-3|-|TRBV7-9|TRBD2
TGTGCCAGCAGCTTCCTATTAGCGGGGGCCACAGATACGCAGTATTTT
CASSFLLAGATDTQYF
>TRBJ1-2|-|TRBV7-2|TRBD1
TGTGCCAGCAGCTTCCGACAGGGGCGCGGCTACACCTTC
CASSFRQGRGYTF
>TRBJ1-6|-|TRBV5-4|TRBD1
TGTGCCAGCAGCTTGGAGGGACAGGGGGATTCACCCCTCCACTTT
CASSLEGQGDSPLHF
>TRBJ2-1|-|TRBV18|TRBD1
TGTGCCAGCTCACCACCCCTATTCGACAGGGGTGGGGATTACAATGAGCAGTTCTTC
CASSPPLFDRGGDYNEQFF
>TRBJ2-3|-|TRBV6-5|TRBD2
TGTGCCAGCAGGGTTCTAGCGGGGGCAGATACGCAGTATTTT
CASRVLAGADTQYF
>TRBJ1-4|-|TRBV6-5|TRBD1
TGTGCCAGCAGTTCTGGGACAGGCTTTAATGAAAAACTGTTTTTT
CASSSGTGFNEKLFF
>TRBJ1-1|-|TRBV29-1|TRBD1
TGCAGCGTTGAACCTTCCGGGACAGGGCTGGAAGCTTTCTTT
CSVEPSGTGLEAFF
>TRBJ1-1|-|TRBV6-4|-
TGTGCCAGCAGTGACTCAGCCCCTGCGACTGAAGCTTTCTTT
CASSDSAPATEAFF
>TRBJ2-7|-|TRBV5-5|-
TGTGCCAGCAGCTTGGTGGCTCCGTGGTCCTACGAGCAGTACTTC
CASSLVAPWSYEQYF
>TRBJ1-3|-|TRBV28|-
TGTGCCAGCACTTTGGGGGGGTACGGAAACACCATATATTTT
CASTLGGYGNTIYF
>TRBJ2-2|few|TRBV7-9|TRBD1
TGTGCCAGCAGCCTTTGGACAGGGAACACCGGGGAGCTGTTTTTT
CASSLWTGNTGELFF
>TRBJ1-1|once|TRBV2|-
TGTGCCAGCAGACCTATGGGAACTGAAGCTTTCTTT
CASRPMGTEAFF
>TRBJ1-2|-|TRBV6-2/TRBV6-3|-
TGTGCCAGCAGTTATGACGGGAACTGGAGTGGCTACACCTTC
CASSYDGNWSGYTF
>TRBJ2-3|-|TRBV3-1/TRBV3-2|TRBD2
TGTGCCAGCAGCCAAGGGTACCGGGGGGTGGGCACAGATACGCAGTATTTT
CASSQGYRGVGTDTQYF
>TRBJ1-5|-|TRBV5-8|-
TGTGCCAGCAGCCCGTTCGGGAGGTATAGCAATCAGCCCCAGCATTTT
CASSPFGRYSNQPQHF
>TRBJ2-7|-|TRBV12-2|-
TGTGCAAGTCGCTTAAGGTGGAGCGCTTACGAGCAGTACTTC
CASRLRWSAYEQYF
>TRBJ2-1|few|TRBV5-5|TRBD2
TGTGCCAGCAGCTTGGTTCTAGCGGGAGGTCGGGAGCAGTTCTTC
CASSLVLAGGREQFF
>TRBJ1-3|-|TRBV7-9|-
TGTGCCAGCAGCTTAGGGTCGGGGACGCACGGAAACACCATATATTTT
CASSLGSGTHGNTIYF
>TRBJ1-6|few|TRBV5-1|-
TGCGCCAGCAGCCCAAAGGGGGGCCAGGGCTCACCCCTCCACTTT
CASSPKGGQGSPLHF
>TRBJ1-6|-|TRBV9|TRBD1
TGTGCCAGCAGCGCCCACCTCACAGGGGAGAATTCACCCCTCCACTTT
CASSAHLTGENSPLHF
>TRBJ1-1|-|TRBV6-5|-
TGTGCCAGCAGGGCAGCACTGGGCATGAACACTGAAGCTTTCTTT
CASRAALGMNTEAFF
>TRBJ2-3|-|TRBV7-2|-
TGTGCCAGCAGCTTAGCAGTAGGAGGGGGGCGCACAGATACGCAGTATTTT
CASSLAVGGGRTDTQYF
>TRBJ2-3|-|TRBV27|TRBD2
TGTGCCAGCAGTTTACGGAGGACTAGAGGGTGGGATACGCAGTATTTT
CASSLRRTRGWDTQYF